The 11 T cell receptor beta chains listed next were all sequenced from one sample in a study of OX40 agonist ivuxolimab in advanced cancers. TCRdb's table, derived via immunoSEQ multiplex PCR, lists solely in-frame clones and lacks some. This sample carries fewer than 80,000 clones, just under 85% of them seen once, and the ten largest clones take less than 6.5%. Material: CD4+ or CD8+ T cells sorted from blood, obtained in a trial of the OX40 agonist ivuxolimab. The receptor set was obtained from an adult with an advanced solid tumor such as melanoma, head and neck, liver or kidney cancer.

The J gene is TRBJ2-7, the V gene TRBV11-1; 10 nucleotides align to TRBD2. The V gene's germline CDR1 is SGHAT and CDR2 FQDESV (reference sequence). The length of the CDR3 is 19 residues. The junction had 20 bases not matched to a gene; V was cut back by 6 bases and J by 3 bases. CDR3 nucleotide sequence: TGTGCCAGCAGAAACGGTAGTGCGACTAGCGGGCCCAGGAGCTACGAGCAGTACTTC. Translating it yields CASRNGSATSGPRSYEQYF.

The chain combines TRBV2 with TRBJ2-3; the D is unclear. V gave up 5 bases and J gave up 3 bases, with 6 bases separating them. Germline assignment: CDR1 SNHLY and CDR2 FYNNEI. This CDR3 is 12 amino acids long. DNA for the CDR3: TGTGCCAGCAGTTTATCAACAGATACGCAGTATTTT. Translating it yields CASSLSTDTQYF.

This chain links TRBV7-8 with TRBJ1-6; no clear D gene. The CDR3 consists of 13 residues. Germline CDR1 reads SGHVS; CDR2 reads FQNEAQ. Trimming took 4 bases from V and 13 from J, leaving 14 bases between them. For the CDR3, the DNA is TGTGCCAGCAGCTACACCGCCCGCGGGCCCCTCCACTTT. Encoded protein: CASSYTARGPLHF.

The rearrangement links TRBV10-3 to TRBJ1-5; TRBD1 aligns across 7 bases. After removal of 5 bases from V and 7 bases from J, the junction contained 8 bases not matched to a gene. The germline V gene has CDR1 ENHRY and CDR2 SYGVKD. The CDR3 contains 14 residues. The CDR3 loop is CAISTGDSRQPQHF. The CDR3 DNA reads as TGTGCCATCAGTACAGGGGATTCAAGACAGCCCCAGCATTTT.

The chain has TRBV19 and TRBJ2-2; 7 nucleotides align to TRBD1. The CDR3 totals 14 residues. Germline values: CDR1 LNHDA, CDR2 SQIVND (reference sequence). Trimming cost V 4 bases and J 6 bases; bases outside gene matches: 5. This chain's CDR3 is CASSTYRGAGELFF. The CDR3 nucleotides read TGTGCCAGTAGTACCTACAGGGGAGCCGGGGAGCTGTTTTTT.

The genes are TRBV28 and TRBJ2-3, with TRBD2 identical over 14 bases. V dropped 3 bases and J dropped 2; count of bases not matched to a gene: 13. The CDR3 sequence is 20 residues long. Germline V gene sequence: CDR1 MDHEN, CDR2 SYDVKM. The CDR3 DNA is TGTGCCAGCAGTTTGACTGGCGGGACTAGCGGGAGTGGAAACACAGATACGCAGTATTTT. It yields the protein CASSLTGGTSGSGNTDTQYF. Drawing the rest from reference TRBV28 and TRBJ2-3, the complete variable domain is DVKVTQSSRYLVKRTGEKVFLECVQDMDHENMFWYRQDPGLGLRLIYFSYDVKMKEKGDIPEGYSVSREKKERFSLILESASTNQTSMYLCASSLTGGTSGSGNTDTQYFGPGTRLTVL.

The chain carries TRBV6-1 and TRBJ2-2; D is perhaps TRBD1 (6 bases). CDR1 is MNHNS and CDR2 is SASEGT in the germline V gene. With 6 bases removed from V and 2 bases from J, the gap between germline ends came to 10 bases. This CDR3 region has 14 residues. The CDR3 sequence: CASSSDSNTGELFF. In DNA form, the CDR3 reads TGTGCCAGCAGCTCGGACAGTAACACCGGGGAGCTGTTTTTT.

The V gene is TRBV19, the J gene TRBJ1-6, with D possibly matching TRBD1 (6 bases). CDR3 length equals 14 residues. V was clipped by 3 bases and J by 9 bases, with 12 bases between them. Germline loops: CDR1 LNHDA, CDR2 SQIVND (reference sequence). CDR3 nucleotides: TGTGCCAGTAGTATTCGACAGGCTGGTTCACCCCTCCACTTT. As protein: CASSIRQAGSPLHF.

The chain joins TRBV4-1 to TRBJ2-3; weak D call: TRBD1 (5 bases). The CDR3 runs to 16 residues. CDR1 is MGHRA and CDR2 is YSYEKL in the germline V gene. V gave up 3 bases and J gave up 1 base, with 14 bases separating them. CDR3 sequence: CASSHQRGGGTDTQYF. The CDR3 DNA is TGCGCCAGCAGCCACCAAAGGGGTGGAGGCACAGATACGCAGTATTTT.

The chain couples TRBV2 to TRBJ1-5; D remains unclear. V was clipped by 5 bases and J by 1 base, with 9 bases between them. The CDR3 runs 14 residues. The germline gives CDR1 SNHLY, CDR2 FYNNEI. In nucleotides, the CDR3 is TGTGCCAGCAGTCTCTCCAACAGCAATCAGCCCCAGCATTTT. It codes for CASSLSNSNQPQHF.

This chain joins TRBV25-1 and TRBJ2-7, with D possibly matching TRBD1 (6 bases). The CDR3 loop spans 13 amino acids. Germline CDR1 reads MGHDK; CDR2 reads SYGVNS. V lost 6 bases to trimming and J lost 3 bases, with 12 bases between them. Written as DNA, the CDR3 is TGTGCCAGCAGCGGGACACCATGCTACGAGCAGTACGTC. Protein: CASSGTPCYEQYV.